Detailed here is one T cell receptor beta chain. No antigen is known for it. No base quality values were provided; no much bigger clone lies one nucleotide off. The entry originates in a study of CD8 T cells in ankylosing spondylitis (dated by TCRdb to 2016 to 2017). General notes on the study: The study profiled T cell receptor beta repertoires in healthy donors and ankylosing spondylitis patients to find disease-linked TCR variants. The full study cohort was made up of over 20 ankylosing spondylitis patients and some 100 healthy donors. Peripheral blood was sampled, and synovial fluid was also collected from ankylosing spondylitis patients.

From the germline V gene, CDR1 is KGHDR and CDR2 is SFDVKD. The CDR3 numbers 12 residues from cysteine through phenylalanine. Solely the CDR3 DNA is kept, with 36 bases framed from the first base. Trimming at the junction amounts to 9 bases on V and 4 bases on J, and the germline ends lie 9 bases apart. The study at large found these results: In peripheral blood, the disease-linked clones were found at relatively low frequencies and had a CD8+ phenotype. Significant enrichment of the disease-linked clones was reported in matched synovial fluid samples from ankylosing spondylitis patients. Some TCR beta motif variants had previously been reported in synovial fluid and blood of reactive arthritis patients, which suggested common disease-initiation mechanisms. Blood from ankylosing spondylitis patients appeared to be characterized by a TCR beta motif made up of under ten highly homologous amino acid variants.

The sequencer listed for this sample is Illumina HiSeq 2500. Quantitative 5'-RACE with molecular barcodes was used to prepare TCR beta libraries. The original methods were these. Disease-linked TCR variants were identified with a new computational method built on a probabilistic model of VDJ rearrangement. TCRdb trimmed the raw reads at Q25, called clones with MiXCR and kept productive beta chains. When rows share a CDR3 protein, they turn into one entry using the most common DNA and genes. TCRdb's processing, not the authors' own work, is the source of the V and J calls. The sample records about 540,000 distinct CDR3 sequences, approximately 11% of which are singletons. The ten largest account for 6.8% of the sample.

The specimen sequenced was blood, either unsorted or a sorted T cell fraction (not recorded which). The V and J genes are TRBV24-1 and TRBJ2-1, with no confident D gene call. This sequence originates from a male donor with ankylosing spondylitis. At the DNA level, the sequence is TGTGCCACCTCCGTAGGGTACAATGAGCAGTTCTTC. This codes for CATSVGYNEQFF.